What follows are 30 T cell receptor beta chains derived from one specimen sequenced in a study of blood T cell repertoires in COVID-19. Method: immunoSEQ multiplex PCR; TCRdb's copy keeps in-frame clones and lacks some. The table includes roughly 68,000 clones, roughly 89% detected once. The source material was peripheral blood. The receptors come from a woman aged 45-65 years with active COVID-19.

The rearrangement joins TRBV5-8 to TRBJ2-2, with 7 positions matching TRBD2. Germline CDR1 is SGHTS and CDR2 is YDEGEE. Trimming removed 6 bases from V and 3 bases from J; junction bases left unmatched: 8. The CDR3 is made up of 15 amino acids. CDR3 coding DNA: TGTGCCAGCAAAGGCTCTGCGGGAGACACCGGGGAGCTGTTTTTT. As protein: CASKGSAGDTGELFF.

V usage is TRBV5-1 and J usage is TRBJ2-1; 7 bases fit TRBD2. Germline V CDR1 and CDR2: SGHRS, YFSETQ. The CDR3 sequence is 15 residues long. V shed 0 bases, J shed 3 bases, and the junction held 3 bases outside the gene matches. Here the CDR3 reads CASSLGLAVYNEQFF. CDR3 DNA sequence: TGCGCCAGCAGCTTGGGGCTAGCGGTCTACAATGAGCAGTTCTTC. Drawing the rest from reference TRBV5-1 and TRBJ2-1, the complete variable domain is KAGVTQTPRYLIKTRGQQVTLSCSPISGHRSVSWYQQTPGQGLQFLFEYFSETQRNKGNFPGRFSGRQFSNSRSEMNVSTLELGDSALYLCASSLGLAVYNEQFFGPGTRLTVL.

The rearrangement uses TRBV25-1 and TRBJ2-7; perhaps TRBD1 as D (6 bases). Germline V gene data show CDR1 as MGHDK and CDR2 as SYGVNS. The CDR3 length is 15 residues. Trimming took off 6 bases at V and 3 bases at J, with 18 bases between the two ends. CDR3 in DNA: TGTGCCAGCAGAGCTCCGGGACACTTTTTCTACGAGCAGTACTTC. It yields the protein CASRAPGHFFYEQYF.

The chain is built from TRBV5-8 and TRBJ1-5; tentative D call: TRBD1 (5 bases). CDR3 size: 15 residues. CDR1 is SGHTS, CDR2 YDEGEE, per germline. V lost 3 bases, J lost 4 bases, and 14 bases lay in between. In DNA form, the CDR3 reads TGTGCCAGCAGCTGGGGCCCCGGGGGTAATCAGCCCCAGCATTTT. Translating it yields CASSWGPGGNQPQHF.

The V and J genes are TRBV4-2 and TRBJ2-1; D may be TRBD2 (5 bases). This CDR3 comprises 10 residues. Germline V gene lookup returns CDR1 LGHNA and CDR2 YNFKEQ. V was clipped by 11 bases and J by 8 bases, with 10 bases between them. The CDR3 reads CAQGRDEQFF. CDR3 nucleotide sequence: TGTGCCCAAGGGAGAGATGAGCAGTTCTTC.

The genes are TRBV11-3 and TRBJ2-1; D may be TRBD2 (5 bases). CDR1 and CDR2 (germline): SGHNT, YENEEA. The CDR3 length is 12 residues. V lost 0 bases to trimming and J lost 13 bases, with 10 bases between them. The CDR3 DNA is TGTGCCAGCAGCTTAGACACTAGTCCCCAGTTCTTC. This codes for CASSLDTSPQFF.

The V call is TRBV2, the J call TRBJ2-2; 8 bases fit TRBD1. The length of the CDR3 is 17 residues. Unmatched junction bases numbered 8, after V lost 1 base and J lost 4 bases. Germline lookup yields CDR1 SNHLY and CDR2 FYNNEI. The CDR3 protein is CASSEVPGQGATGELFF. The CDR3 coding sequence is TGTGCCAGCAGTGAAGTACCAGGACAGGGCGCCACCGGGGAGCTGTTTTTT. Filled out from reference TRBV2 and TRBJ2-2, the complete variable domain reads EPEVTQTPSHQVTQMGQEVILRCVPISNHLYFYWYRQILGQKVEFLVSFYNNEISEKSEIFDDQFSVERPDGSNFTLKIRSTKLEDSAMYFCASSEVPGQGATGELFFGEGSRLTVL.

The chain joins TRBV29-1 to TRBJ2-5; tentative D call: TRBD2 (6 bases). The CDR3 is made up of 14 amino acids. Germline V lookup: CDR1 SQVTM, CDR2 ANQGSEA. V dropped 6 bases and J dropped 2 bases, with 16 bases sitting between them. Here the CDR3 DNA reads TGCAGCGTCGCGGGGTTTGCAGTACAAGAGACCCAGTACTTC. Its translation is CSVAGFAVQETQYF.

CDR3 sequence reads: CASSFDLAGGRQETQYF. CDR3 bases: TGCGCCAGCAGCTTCGATCTAGCGGGAGGCCGCCAAGAGACCCAGTACTTC. The chain has TRBV5-1 and TRBJ2-5, with 11 bases aligning to TRBD2. CDR1 and CDR2 from the germline V gene are SGHRS and YFSETQ. With 2 bases clipped from V and 1 base from J, the junction kept 7 bases outside the gene matches. There are 17 residues in the CDR3.

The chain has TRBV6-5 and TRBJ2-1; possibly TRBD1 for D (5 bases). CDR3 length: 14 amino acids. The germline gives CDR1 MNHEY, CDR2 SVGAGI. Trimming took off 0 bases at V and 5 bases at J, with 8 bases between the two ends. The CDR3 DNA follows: TGTGCCAGCAGTTACTCTGAAGGGGACAATGAGCAGTTCTTC. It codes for CASSYSEGDNEQFF.

CDR3 protein: CASSTTRDSLYNEQFF. DNA for the CDR3: TGTGCCAGCAGCACTACCCGCGACAGTTTATACAATGAGCAGTTCTTC. The rearrangement joins TRBV7-9 to TRBJ2-1; maybe TRBD1 (5 bases). Germline values: CDR1 SEHNR, CDR2 FQNEAQ (reference sequence). Trimming removed 5 bases from V and 4 bases from J, with 18 bases in between. The CDR3 totals 16 residues.

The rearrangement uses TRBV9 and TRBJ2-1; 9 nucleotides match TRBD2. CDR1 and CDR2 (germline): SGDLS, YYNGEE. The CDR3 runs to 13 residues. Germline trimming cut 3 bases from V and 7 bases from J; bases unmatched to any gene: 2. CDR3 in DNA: TGTGCCAGCAGCGGTCTAGCGGGGAATGAGCAGTTCTTC. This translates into CASSGLAGNEQFF.

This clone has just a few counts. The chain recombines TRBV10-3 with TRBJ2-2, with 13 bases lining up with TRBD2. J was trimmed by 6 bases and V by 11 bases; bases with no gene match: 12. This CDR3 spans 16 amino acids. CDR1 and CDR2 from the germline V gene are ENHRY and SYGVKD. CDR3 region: CAAKPGLAGTAGELFF. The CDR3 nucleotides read TGTGCCGCGAAACCGGGACTAGCGGGAACCGCCGGGGAGCTGTTTTTT.

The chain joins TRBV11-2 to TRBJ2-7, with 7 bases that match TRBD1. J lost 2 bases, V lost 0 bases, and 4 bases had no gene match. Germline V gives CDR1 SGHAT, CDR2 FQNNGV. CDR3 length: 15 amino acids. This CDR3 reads CASSLDWTGTYEQYF. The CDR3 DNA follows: TGTGCCAGCAGCTTAGATTGGACAGGCACCTACGAGCAGTACTTC. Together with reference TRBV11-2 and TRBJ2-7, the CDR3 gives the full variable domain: EAGVAQSPRYKIIEKRQSVAFWCNPISGHATLYWYQQILGQGPKLLIQFQNNGVVDDSQLPKDRFSAERLKGVDSTLKIQPAKLEDSAVYLCASSLDWTGTYEQYFGPGTRLTVT.

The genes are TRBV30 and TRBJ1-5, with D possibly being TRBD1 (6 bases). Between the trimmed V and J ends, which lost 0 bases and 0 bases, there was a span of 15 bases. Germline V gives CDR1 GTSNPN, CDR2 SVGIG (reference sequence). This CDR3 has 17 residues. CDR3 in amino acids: CAWSVARTDNSNQPQHF. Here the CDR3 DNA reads TGTGCCTGGAGTGTCGCCCGGACAGACAATAGCAATCAGCCCCAGCATTTT. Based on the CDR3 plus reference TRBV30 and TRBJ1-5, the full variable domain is SQTIHQWPATLVQPVGSPLSLECTVEGTSNPNLYWYRQAAGRGLQLLFYSVGIGQISSEVPQNLSASRPQDRQFILSSKKLLLSDSGFYLCAWSVARTDNSNQPQHFGDGTRLSIL.

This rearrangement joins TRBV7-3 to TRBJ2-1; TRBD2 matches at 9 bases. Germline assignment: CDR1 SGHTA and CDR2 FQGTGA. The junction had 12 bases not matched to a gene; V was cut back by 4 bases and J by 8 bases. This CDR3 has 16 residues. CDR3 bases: TGTGCCAGCAGCTCCTCTCGGCTAGCGGGATTTTATGAGCAGTTCTTC. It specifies CASSSSRLAGFYEQFF.

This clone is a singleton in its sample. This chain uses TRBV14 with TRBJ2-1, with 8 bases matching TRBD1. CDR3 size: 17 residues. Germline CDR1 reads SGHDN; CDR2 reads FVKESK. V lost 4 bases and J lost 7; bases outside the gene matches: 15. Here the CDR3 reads CASSPSPGGSVRNEQFF. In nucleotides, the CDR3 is TGTGCCAGCAGCCCGTCACCAGGGGGCTCGGTCAGGAATGAGCAGTTCTTC.

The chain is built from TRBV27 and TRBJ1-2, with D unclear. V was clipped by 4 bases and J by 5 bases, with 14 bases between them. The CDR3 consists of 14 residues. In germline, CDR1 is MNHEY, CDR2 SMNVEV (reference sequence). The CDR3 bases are TGTGCCAGCAGTTCTTACAGCGGCCAGTATGGCTACACCTTC. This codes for CASSSYSGQYGYTF.

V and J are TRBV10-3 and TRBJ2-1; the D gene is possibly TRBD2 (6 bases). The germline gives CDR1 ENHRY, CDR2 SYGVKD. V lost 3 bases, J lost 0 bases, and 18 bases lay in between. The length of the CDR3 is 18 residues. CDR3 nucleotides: TGTGCCATCAGTGATGTCCACCGGGAGAAGGGCTCCTACAATGAGCAGTTCTTC. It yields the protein CAISDVHREKGSYNEQFF.

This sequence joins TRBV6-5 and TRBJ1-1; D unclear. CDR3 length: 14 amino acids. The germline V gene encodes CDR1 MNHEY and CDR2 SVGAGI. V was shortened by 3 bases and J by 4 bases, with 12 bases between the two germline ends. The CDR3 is CASSYDLWSTEAFF. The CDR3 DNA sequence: TGTGCCAGCAGTTATGATCTCTGGAGCACTGAAGCTTTCTTT.

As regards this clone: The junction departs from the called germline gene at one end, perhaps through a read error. CDR3 coding DNA: TGTGCCAGCAGCCTAGCGGGAGGGAGTTACGAGCAGTACTTC. Translation gives CASSLAGGSYEQYF. The chain carries TRBV7-9 and TRBJ2-7, with TRBD2 matching 12 bases. The germline V gene encodes CDR1 SEHNR and CDR2 FQNEAQ (reference sequence). The CDR3 consists of 14 residues.

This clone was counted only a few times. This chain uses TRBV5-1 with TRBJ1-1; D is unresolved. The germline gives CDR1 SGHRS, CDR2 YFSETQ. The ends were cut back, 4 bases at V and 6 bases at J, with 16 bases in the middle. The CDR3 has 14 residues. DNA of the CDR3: TGCGCCAGCAGCCCCGGTAGTGAAGTCGCTGAAGCTTTCTTT. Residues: CASSPGSEVAEAFF.

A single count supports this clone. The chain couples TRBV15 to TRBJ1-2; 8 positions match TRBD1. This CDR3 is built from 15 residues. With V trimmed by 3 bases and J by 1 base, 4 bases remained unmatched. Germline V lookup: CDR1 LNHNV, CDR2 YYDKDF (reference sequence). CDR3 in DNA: TGTGCCACCAGCAGGGGACAGGATTTTAACTATGGCTACACCTTC. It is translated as CATSRGQDFNYGYTF.

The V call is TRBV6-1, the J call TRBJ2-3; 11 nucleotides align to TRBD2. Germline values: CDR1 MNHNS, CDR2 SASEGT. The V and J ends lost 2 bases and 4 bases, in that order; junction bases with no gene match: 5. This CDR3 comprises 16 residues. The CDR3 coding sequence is TGTGCCAGCAGTGAAATAGCGGGAGGGGGGGCAGATACGCAGTATTTT. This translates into CASSEIAGGGADTQYF.

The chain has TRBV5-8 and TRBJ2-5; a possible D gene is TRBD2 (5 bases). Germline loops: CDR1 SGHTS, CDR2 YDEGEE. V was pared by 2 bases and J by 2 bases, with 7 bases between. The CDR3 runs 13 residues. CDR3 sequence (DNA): TGTGCCAGCAGCTTAACTAGACAAGAGACCCAGTACTTC. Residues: CASSLTRQETQYF.

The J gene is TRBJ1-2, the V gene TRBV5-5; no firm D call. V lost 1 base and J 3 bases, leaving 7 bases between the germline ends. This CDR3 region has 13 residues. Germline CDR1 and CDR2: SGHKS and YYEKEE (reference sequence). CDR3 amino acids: CASSLPPDYGYTF. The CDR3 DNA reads TGTGCCAGCAGCTTGCCTCCCGACTATGGCTACACCTTC.

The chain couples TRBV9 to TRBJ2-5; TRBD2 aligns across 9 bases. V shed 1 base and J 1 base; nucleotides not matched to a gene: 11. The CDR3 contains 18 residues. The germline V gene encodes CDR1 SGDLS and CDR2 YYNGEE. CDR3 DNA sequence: TGTGCCAGCAGCGTAAGAGGATACGCTAGCGGGGTCCAAGAGACCCAGTACTTC. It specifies CASSVRGYASGVQETQYF. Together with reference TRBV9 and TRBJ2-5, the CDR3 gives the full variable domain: DSGVTQTPKHLITATGQRVTLRCSPRSGDLSVYWYQQSLDQGLQFLIQYYNGEERAKGNILERFSAQQFPDLHSELNLSSLELGDSALYFCASSVRGYASGVQETQYFGPGTRLLVL.

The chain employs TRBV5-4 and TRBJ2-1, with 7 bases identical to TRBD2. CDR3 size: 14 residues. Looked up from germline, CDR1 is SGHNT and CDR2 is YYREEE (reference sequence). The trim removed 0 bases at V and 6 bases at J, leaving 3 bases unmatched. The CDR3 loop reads CASSLDGRPNEQFF. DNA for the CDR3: TGTGCCAGCAGCTTGGACGGGAGGCCCAATGAGCAGTTCTTC.

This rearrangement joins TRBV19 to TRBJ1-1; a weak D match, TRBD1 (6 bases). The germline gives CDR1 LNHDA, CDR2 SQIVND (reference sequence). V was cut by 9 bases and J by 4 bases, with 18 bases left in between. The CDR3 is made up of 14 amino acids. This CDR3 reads CARGAGIGSTEAFF. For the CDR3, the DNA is TGTGCCAGGGGGGCAGGAATTGGGAGCACTGAAGCTTTCTTT.

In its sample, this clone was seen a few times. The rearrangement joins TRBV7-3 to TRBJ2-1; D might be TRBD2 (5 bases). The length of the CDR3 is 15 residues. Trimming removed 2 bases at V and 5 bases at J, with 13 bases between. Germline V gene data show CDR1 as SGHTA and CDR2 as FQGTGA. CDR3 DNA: TGTGCCAGCAGCTTAGACTACTACGGGGACAATGAGCAGTTCTTC. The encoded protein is CASSLDYYGDNEQFF.